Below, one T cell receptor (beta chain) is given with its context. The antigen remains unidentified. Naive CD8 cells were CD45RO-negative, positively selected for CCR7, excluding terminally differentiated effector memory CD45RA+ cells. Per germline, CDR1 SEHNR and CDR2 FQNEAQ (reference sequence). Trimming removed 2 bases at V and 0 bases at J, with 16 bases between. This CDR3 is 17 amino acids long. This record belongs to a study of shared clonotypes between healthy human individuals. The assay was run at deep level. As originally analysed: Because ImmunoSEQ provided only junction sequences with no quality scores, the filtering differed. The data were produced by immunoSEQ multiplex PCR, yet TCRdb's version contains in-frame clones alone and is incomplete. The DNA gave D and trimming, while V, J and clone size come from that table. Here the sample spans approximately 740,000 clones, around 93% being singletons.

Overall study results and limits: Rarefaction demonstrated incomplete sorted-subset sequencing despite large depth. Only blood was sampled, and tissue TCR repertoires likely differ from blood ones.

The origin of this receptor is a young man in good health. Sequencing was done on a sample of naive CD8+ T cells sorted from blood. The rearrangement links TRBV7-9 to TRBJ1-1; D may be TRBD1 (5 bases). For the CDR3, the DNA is TGTGCCAGCAGCTTACCCCAGGGCCTAAAATTGAACACTGAAGCTTTCTTT. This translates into CASSLPQGLKLNTEAFF.